Here is one TCR beta chain with its context. The antigen is undetermined. The sample is drawn from a study of cytomegalovirus exposure and HLA in healthy donors. The overall study: Findings of an earlier analysis included around 120 million unique TCR beta sequences from about 180 million T cells.

Study-wide points: Listed as cytomegalovirus-associated were 164 TCR beta chains. When analyzed later, a missense DCLRE1C variant was found to be linked to TCR beta V- and J-gene trimming. Available immune exposure information was restricted to CMV serostatus only.

CDR1 is SEHNR, CDR2 FQNEAQ, per germline (reference sequence). The CDR3 loop spans 12 amino acids. V was trimmed by 5 bases and J by 3 bases, leaving 4 bases between them. PCR involved 60 Vbeta and 13 Jbeta primers. Sequencing used immunoSEQ multiplex PCR; TCRdb keeps in-frame clones, though not all of them. The data show approximately 110,000 clones, around three quarters seen once. The sequence was obtained from a woman aged 50 to 60 in good health and CMV-seropositive. Sequenced material: PBMCs. V gene TRBV7-9 combines with J gene TRBJ2-2; unclear D gene. The CDR3 spells CASSGDTGELFF. As DNA, the CDR3 is TGTGCCAGCAGCGGAGACACCGGGGAGCTGTTTTTT.